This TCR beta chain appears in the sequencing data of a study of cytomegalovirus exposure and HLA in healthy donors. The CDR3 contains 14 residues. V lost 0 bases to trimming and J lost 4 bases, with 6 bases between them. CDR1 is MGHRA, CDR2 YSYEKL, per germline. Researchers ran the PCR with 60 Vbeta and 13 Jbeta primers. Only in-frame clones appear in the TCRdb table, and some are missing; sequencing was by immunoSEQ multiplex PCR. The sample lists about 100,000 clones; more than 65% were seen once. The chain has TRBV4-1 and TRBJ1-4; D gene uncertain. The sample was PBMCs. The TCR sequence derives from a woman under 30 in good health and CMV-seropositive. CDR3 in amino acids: CASSQEGINEKLFF. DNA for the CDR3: TGCGCCAGCAGCCAAGAGGGCATTAATGAAAAACTGTTTTTT.